This TCR beta chain was profiled in a study of tumor and adjacent non-tumor tissue in lung cancer. Study-level information: There were roughly 11 adenocarcinoma, a couple of squamous cell carcinoma and 1 small cell lung cancer cases. Approximately 4.2 million productive TCRbeta reads were obtained per sample on average. Whole-study results and caveats: Tumor repertoires had a smaller top 100 clone share than normal lung. Tumor tissue had significantly higher TCR diversity than normal lung.

This sample's RNA came from whole unsorted tissue. The normal lung tissue was taken more than 3 cm from the tumor edge. Germline V CDR1 and CDR2: MNHNS, SASEGT. Counting both end residues, the CDR3 totals 13 amino acids. As to this clonotype: Antigen: not known. No conserved phenylalanine or tryptophan ends this CDR3, so it is likely a read error. Because the CDR3's place on the DNA is in doubt, the DNA is left out and the CDR3 is given as listed by TCRdb.

The library came from three nested PCR rounds adapted from ARM-PCR protocols. TCRdb itself ran the multiplex PCR reads through MiXCR, one entry per CDR3 protein. The sample consists of roughly 120,000 distinct CDR3 sequences, 50% to 70% of them appearing once. Sequenced material: distant non-tumor lung tissue. The clonotype comes from a man aged 60 to 69 with non-small cell lung cancer. The chain is built from TRBV6-1 and TRBJ2-1; TRBD1, the table's D call, lacks a check against the DNA. The CDR3 region is CASSDTRTGGRFL.